Listed here are 24 T cell receptor beta chains from one sample, sequenced in a study of cytomegalovirus exposure and HLA in healthy donors. Primers for the PCR totalled 60 Vbeta and 13 Jbeta. Clones were read by immunoSEQ multiplex PCR, and TCRdb kept only the in-frame ones, dropping some. The sample holds 160,000 or so clones, about three quarters seen once. Sequencing was carried out using PBMCs. The receptor set was obtained from a woman younger than 45 in good health and CMV-seronegative.

V is TRBV27 and J is TRBJ2-2; 7 bases align to TRBD1. The J segment lost 2 bases and the V segment lost 6 bases, leaving 12 bases of the junction unmatched. The germline gives CDR1 MNHEY, CDR2 SMNVEV (reference sequence). The CDR3 spans 17 residues. Here the CDR3 DNA reads TGTGCCAGCAGCTCAGAGATCCGGGACAGAAACACCGGGGAGCTGTTTTTT. Translation: CASSSEIRDRNTGELFF.

This sequence joins TRBV6-1 and TRBJ1-2; D not resolved. The CDR3 sequence is 12 residues long. Looked up from germline, CDR1 is MNHNS and CDR2 is SASEGT. V was trimmed by 6 bases and J by 5 bases, leaving 10 bases between them. DNA of the CDR3: TGTGCCAGCAGAGGACTAGGGTATGGCTACACCTTC. Encoded protein: CASRGLGYGYTF.

For this clone: One end of the junction fails to match germline, which may point to a read error. V usage is TRBV2 and J usage is TRBJ2-6; 11 nucleotides agree with TRBD2. CDR1 is SNHLY, CDR2 FYNNEI, per germline. This CDR3 has 20 amino acids. The CDR3: CASSEAPGSGGASGANGLTF. The DNA of the CDR3 is TGTGCCAGCAGTGAGGCCCCGGGTAGCGGGGGGGCATCTGGGGCCAACGGCCTGACTTTC. Based on the CDR3 plus reference TRBV2 and TRBJ2-6, the full variable domain is EPEVTQTPSHQVTQMGQEVILRCVPISNHLYFYWYRQILGQKVEFLVSFYNNEISEKSEIFDDQFSVERPDGSNFTLKIRSTKLEDSAMYFCASSEAPGSGGASGANGLTFGAGSRLTVL.

This chain connects TRBV6-5 to TRBJ2-3; unclear D gene. V dropped 6 bases and J dropped 1 base, with 5 bases sitting between them. Looked up from germline, CDR1 is MNHEY and CDR2 is SVGAGI. The CDR3 is 12 residues long. DNA for the CDR3: TGTGCCAGCAGAACGGGCACAGATACGCAGTATTTT. As protein: CASRTGTDTQYF.

Regarding this clone: The junction differs from germline at one of its ends, possibly a read error. The chain is built from TRBV7-9 and TRBJ1-5, with TRBD1 matching over 7 bases. The CDR3 covers 14 residues. Germline V gene data show CDR1 as SEHNR and CDR2 as FQNEAQ (reference sequence). CDR3 coding DNA: TGTGCCAGCAGCTCAGACAGGGCGGCGCAGCCCCCGCATTTT. Amino acids: CASSSDRAAQPPHF.

The CDR3 reads CSVGQGAYQPQHF. CDR3 DNA: TGCAGCGTGGGACAGGGGGCATATCAGCCCCAGCATTTT. The V and J genes are TRBV29-1 and TRBJ1-5, with TRBD1 identical over 12 bases. This CDR3 spans 13 amino acids. V shed 6 bases and J 5 bases; nucleotides not matched to a gene: 2. The germline V gene has CDR1 SQVTM and CDR2 ANQGSEA.

The chain is built from TRBV7-9 and TRBJ1-1, with D unclear. Germline V gene data show CDR1 as SEHNR and CDR2 as FQNEAQ (reference sequence). Trimming pared 5 bases from V and 8 bases from J, leaving 18 bases between. The CDR3 has 14 amino acids. The CDR3 sequence: CASSGRDRLGEAFF. DNA for the CDR3: TGTGCCAGCAGCGGGAGAGACCGACTGGGGGAAGCTTTCTTT.

The genes are TRBV19 and TRBJ2-2; TRBD2 matches at 9 bases. Germline CDR1 LNHDA, CDR2 SQIVND (reference sequence). The CDR3 extends over 13 amino acids. V dropped 6 bases and J dropped 6; count of bases not matched to a gene: 2. The CDR3 region is CASRERGAGELFF. CDR3 nucleotides: TGTGCCAGTAGGGAGCGGGGGGCCGGGGAGCTGTTTTTT. Supplemented by reference TRBV19 and TRBJ2-2, the full variable domain reads DGGITQSPKYLFRKEGQNVTLSCEQNLNHDAMYWYRQDPGQGLRLIYYSQIVNDFQKGDIAEGYSVSREKKESFPLTVTSAQKNPTAFYLCASRERGAGELFFGEGSRLTVL.

This clone was counted a few times. This chain links TRBV30 with TRBJ2-1, with D possibly being TRBD2 (6 bases). The CDR3 is 15 amino acids. V was clipped by 4 bases and J by 6 bases, with 19 bases between them. Germline V gives CDR1 GTSNPN, CDR2 SVGIG (reference sequence). The CDR3 protein is CAWNRDSTRGNEQFF. In DNA form, the CDR3 reads TGTGCCTGGAATCGGGACTCCACGAGGGGCAATGAGCAGTTCTTC.

This clone was seen a few times. This chain uses TRBV5-1 with TRBJ2-6; a weak D match, TRBD2 (6 bases). Trimming removed 5 bases from V and 1 base from J, with 7 bases in between. CDR3 length equals 14 residues. Germline V lookup: CDR1 SGHRS, CDR2 YFSETQ. CDR3 in amino acids: CASSRGSGANVLTF. The CDR3 DNA is TGCGCCAGCAGTCGGGGGTCTGGGGCCAACGTCCTGACTTTC.

The chain recombines TRBV4-1 with TRBJ1-2; 7 bases agree with TRBD1. The CDR3 runs to 14 residues. Unmatched junction bases numbered 5, after V lost 0 bases and J lost 7 bases. CDR1 is MGHRA and CDR2 is YSYEKL in the germline V gene. The CDR3 region has the DNA TGCGCCAGCAGCCAAGAAACAGGGGCGGCTGGCTACACCTTC. As protein: CASSQETGAAGYTF.

The V and J genes are TRBV19 and TRBJ2-3; the D gene is possibly TRBD1 (5 bases). Deletions cut 8 bases from V and 4 bases from J, with 16 bases between. Germline CDR1 LNHDA, CDR2 SQIVND (reference sequence). This CDR3 contains 14 residues. The CDR3 is CASGASKRPDTQYF. CDR3 DNA: TGTGCCAGTGGGGCCTCGAAGCGACCAGATACGCAGTATTTT.

This chain uses TRBV4-2 with TRBJ2-7, with D uncertain. CDR1 LGHNA and CDR2 YNFKEQ come from the germline V gene. V lost 1 base and J 2 bases, leaving 9 bases between the germline ends. This CDR3 spans 14 amino acids. CDR3 residues: CASSQVSGTYEQYF. The CDR3 nucleotides are TGTGCCAGCAGCCAAGTGTCCGGTACCTACGAGCAGTACTTC.

The rearrangement joins TRBV6-5 to TRBJ1-1, with D perhaps matching TRBD1 (6 bases). Trimming pared 7 bases from V and 1 base from J, leaving 16 bases between. CDR3 length: 15 residues. Germline lookup yields CDR1 MNHEY and CDR2 SVGAGI. The DNA of the CDR3 is TGTGCCAGCACCTACTCATTGGGACAGAACACTGAAGCTTTCTTT. As protein: CASTYSLGQNTEAFF.

This clone was counted only a few times. The J gene is TRBJ1-3, the V gene TRBV7-6; D is perhaps TRBD1 (6 bases). The germline CDR1 and CDR2 sequences are SGHVS and FNYEAQ. The CDR3 sequence is 17 residues long. With 6 bases removed from V and 0 bases from J, the gap between germline ends came to 18 bases. The CDR3 DNA is TGTGCCAGCAGTTTCCGAGGGGGTGAAAACTCTGGAAACACCATATATTTT. It codes for CASSFRGGENSGNTIYF.

The rearrangement links TRBV2 to TRBJ2-3; tentatively, D is TRBD2 (5 bases). Germline lookup yields CDR1 SNHLY and CDR2 FYNNEI. The CDR3 runs to 13 residues. V was trimmed by 7 bases and J by 8 bases, leaving 16 bases between them. The CDR3 DNA is TGTGCCAGCACTCCGGAGGCGGAACTTACGCAGTATTTT. It is translated as CASTPEAELTQYF.

This rearrangement joins TRBV5-1 to TRBJ2-7; TRBD1 aligns across 9 bases. V shed 6 bases and J 2 bases; nucleotides not matched to a gene: 9. Germline V lookup: CDR1 SGHRS, CDR2 YFSETQ. CDR3 length: 15 residues. This chain's CDR3 is CASTPGQGIAYEQYF. Here the CDR3 DNA reads TGCGCCAGCACTCCCGGACAGGGGATTGCCTACGAGCAGTACTTC.

The chain recombines TRBV2 with TRBJ1-1, with D possibly matching TRBD1 (6 bases). V lost 7 bases and J lost 6, with 9 bases in between. This CDR3 has 11 residues. CDR1 is SNHLY, CDR2 FYNNEI, per germline. CDR3 sequence (DNA): TGTGCCAGCACCAACAGGGCTGAAGCTTTCTTT. This translates into CASTNRAEAFF.

This chain links TRBV5-6 with TRBJ2-1; weak D call: TRBD1 (5 bases). This CDR3 region has 17 residues. CDR1 and CDR2 (germline): SGHDT, YYEEEE. Trimming took off 0 bases at V and 8 bases at J, with 21 bases between the two ends. The CDR3 nucleotides are TGTGCCAGCAGCTTGGAAGTCAGTTTAAGGGGTGGGGATGAGCAGTTCTTC. Its translation is CASSLEVSLRGGDEQFF.

The table lists this clone with a few counts. V and J are TRBV5-1 and TRBJ1-1, with a weak D call TRBD1 (6 bases). The germline V gene encodes CDR1 SGHRS and CDR2 YFSETQ. V was cut by 2 bases and J by 2 bases, with 16 bases left in between. The length of the CDR3 is 16 residues. The CDR3 DNA is TGCGCCAGCAGCTTAAAGGACCAGGGGCAAAACACTGAAGCTTTCTTT. Encoded protein: CASSLKDQGQNTEAFF.

The chain couples TRBV28 to TRBJ1-2, with a possible D match to TRBD1 (6 bases). The CDR3 loop spans 13 amino acids. Germline V gene data show CDR1 as MDHEN and CDR2 as SYDVKM. Trimming shortened V by 5 bases and J by 7 bases, and 14 bases separated the two germline ends. CDR3 region: CASSLRGAGGYTF. CDR3 bases: TGTGCCAGCAGTCTTCGGGGGGCGGGTGGCTACACCTTC.

This chain links TRBV11-3 with TRBJ2-1; TRBD2 aligns across 12 bases. The CDR3 loop spans 20 amino acids. V shed 0 bases, J shed 2 bases, and the junction held 11 bases outside the gene matches. Germline V gene sequence: CDR1 SGHNT, CDR2 YENEEA. CDR3 amino acids: CASSLDPSLAGGAPYNEQFF. For the CDR3, the DNA is TGTGCCAGCAGCTTAGATCCGTCACTAGCGGGGGGCGCCCCCTACAATGAGCAGTTCTTC. Together with reference TRBV11-3 and TRBJ2-1, the CDR3 gives the full variable domain: EAGVVQSPRYKIIEKKQPVAFWCNPISGHNTLYWYLQNLGQGPELLIRYENEEAVDDSQLPKDRFSAERLKGVDSTLKIQPAELGDSAVYLCASSLDPSLAGGAPYNEQFFGPGTRLTVL.

V gene TRBV5-1 combines with J gene TRBJ1-1; D might be TRBD1 (6 bases). There are 13 residues in the CDR3. Germline CDR1 and CDR2: SGHRS and YFSETQ. V was cut by 1 base and J by 5 bases, with 9 bases left in between. Here the CDR3 DNA reads TGCGCCAGCAGCTTGAACAGGGAGACTGAAGCTTTCTTT. Protein product: CASSLNRETEAFF.

There are a few counts of this clone. V is TRBV10-3 and J is TRBJ2-3, with 12 bases lining up with TRBD2. Trimming removed 5 bases from V and 6 bases from J; junction bases left unmatched: 9. The CDR3 is made up of 16 amino acids. Germline-derived CDR1 and CDR2 are ENHRY and SYGVKD. Written as DNA, the CDR3 is TGTGCCATCAGTCTACGACTAGCGGGGGAGATGGATACGCAGTATTTT. It yields the protein CAISLRLAGEMDTQYF.